Sequencing of this T cell receptor beta chain was carried out in a study of naive and memory T cell subsets. Cells stained for CD3, CD4, CD8, CD45RA, CD27 and viability were sorted into four CD45RA/CD27 subsets. In germline, CDR1 is ENHRY, CDR2 SYGVKD. J was trimmed by 4 bases and V by 0 bases; bases with no gene match: 0. CDR3 size: 14 residues. The beta constant-region primer was an equimolar mix of two oligonucleotides covering TRBC1 and TRBC2. The ligated cDNA underwent four PCR rounds using SP2 and nested alpha and beta constant-region primers. Each CDR3 protein is one row after TCRdb ran MiXCR on the UMI-ligation and nested PCR reads. This sample carries under 35,000 distinct CDR3 sequences, less than 20% of them seen once, and the ten largest clones take around 3.3%.

The sample comprised effector memory CD4+ T cells from blood. Subset denoted: effector memory, CD45RA- CD27-. The TCR comes from a human donor in good health. This chain joins TRBV10-3 and TRBJ2-5; 9 bases fit TRBD2. CDR3 sequence (DNA): TGTGCCATCAGTGAGTCTAGCGGGAGAGAGACCCAGTACTTC. It specifies CAISESSGRETQYF.